The 23 T cell receptor beta chains below were found in one sample sequenced in a study of immune evolution from preneoplasia to lung adenocarcinoma. TCRdb's table, derived via immunoSEQ multiplex PCR, lists solely in-frame clones and lacks some. The sample records 3,500 to 4,500 clones, roughly 76% being singletons. The sequenced sample was FFPE adjacent normal lung tissue. These receptor sequences come from a person between 70 and 80 years old with lung adenocarcinoma.

This clone counts as large. The chain links TRBV18 to TRBJ2-5; TRBD2 aligns across 9 bases. Germline CDR1 is KGHSH and CDR2 is LQKENI. The V segment lost 2 bases and the J segment 7 bases; nucleotides outside the gene matches: 17. The CDR3 has 18 amino acids. The CDR3 is CASSPSVAGAVETGTQYF. The DNA for the CDR3 is TGTGCCAGCTCACCATCGGTAGCGGGGGCCGTTGAAACGGGGACCCAGTACTTC.

The chain recombines TRBV30 with TRBJ2-5; 7 bases are a match to TRBD1. Per germline, CDR1 GTSNPN and CDR2 SVGIG (reference sequence). The CDR3 is made up of 13 amino acids. Losses at the gene ends were 1 base for V and 4 bases for J; bases not matched to a gene: 3. CDR3 coding DNA: TGTGCCTGGAGTGAAGACAGGGTAGAGACCCAGTACTTC. It is translated as CAWSEDRVETQYF. Drawing the rest from reference TRBV30 and TRBJ2-5, the complete variable domain is SQTIHQWPATLVQPVGSPLSLECTVEGTSNPNLYWYRQAAGRGLQLLFYSVGIGQISSEVPQNLSASRPQDRQFILSSKKLLLSDSGFYLCAWSEDRVETQYFGPGTRLLVL.

This clone was seen just once. This sequence joins TRBV29-1 and TRBJ2-3; weak D call: TRBD1 (7 bases). The V end was cut by 3 bases, the J end by 4 bases, with 14 bases between. Germline loops: CDR1 SQVTM, CDR2 ANQGSEA. The CDR3 has 14 residues. The CDR3 here is CSVEGGRGADTQYF. For the CDR3, the DNA is TGCAGCGTTGAGGGCGGCAGGGGGGCAGATACGCAGTATTTT.

This rearrangement joins TRBV7-9 to TRBJ1-5; a weak D match, TRBD1 (6 bases). Trimming cost V 1 base and J 4 bases, with 17 bases left between them. This CDR3 has 17 amino acids. The germline CDR1 and CDR2 sequences are SEHNR and FQNEAQ (reference sequence). The chain's CDR3 is CASSLGTVRDGNQPQHF. For the CDR3, the DNA is TGTGCCAGCAGCTTAGGGACAGTTCGGGACGGTAATCAGCCCCAGCATTTT.

This clone showed up just once. The chain uses TRBV30 and TRBJ2-1; the D gene could be TRBD1 or TRBD2 (5 bases each). The germline V gene encodes CDR1 GTSNPN and CDR2 SVGIG (reference sequence). This CDR3 contains 16 residues. V was pared by 1 base and J by 2 bases, with 15 bases between. The CDR3 region is CAWSAPRVGAYNEQFF. The CDR3 region has the DNA TGTGCCTGGAGTGCCCCGCGGGTGGGGGCCTACAATGAGCAGTTCTTC.

The CDR3, as DNA: TGTGCCAGCAGTGAAGGAGCGCGCGGCACAGATACGCAGTATTTT. It encodes CASSEGARGTDTQYF. The chain carries TRBV6-1 and TRBJ2-3; no reliable D call. Trimming took 1 base from V and 1 from J, leaving 9 bases between them. Germline loops: CDR1 MNHNS, CDR2 SASEGT. The CDR3 has 15 amino acids.

The genes are TRBV7-2 and TRBJ1-4; TRBD1 might be the D (6 bases). Germline lookup yields CDR1 SGHTA and CDR2 FQGNSA. V lost 4 bases to trimming and J lost 6 bases, with 15 bases between them. This CDR3 contains 15 residues. The CDR3 DNA reads as TGTGCCAGCAGCTCCTACAGGGAAAGCGATGAAAAACTGTTTTTT. Its translation: CASSSYRESDEKLFF.

This chain joins TRBV21-1 and TRBJ1-2. TRBV21-1 is noted as a pseudogene. The CDR3 extends over 12 amino acids. DNA of the CDR3: TGTGCCAGCAGCAAAGCTGGCTATGGCTACACCTTC. It specifies CASSKAGYGYTF.

V usage is TRBV28 and J usage is TRBJ1-5; TRBD1 is a possible D gene (5 bases). Trimming removed 7 bases from V and 6 bases from J, with 10 bases in between. The V gene's germline CDR1 is MDHEN and CDR2 SYDVKM. There are 12 residues in the CDR3. The CDR3 loop reads CASNFRVQPQHF. CDR3 DNA sequence: TGTGCCAGCAACTTCAGGGTTCAGCCCCAGCATTTT.

The chain carries TRBV9 and TRBJ2-5; D unresolved. The CDR3 contains 14 residues. In germline, CDR1 is SGDLS, CDR2 YYNGEE. Deletions cut 0 bases from V and 3 bases from J, with 9 bases between. The CDR3 spells CASSVDDIEETQYF. CDR3 bases: TGTGCCAGCAGCGTAGACGACATTGAAGAGACCCAGTACTTC.

V gene TRBV25-1 combines with J gene TRBJ2-3, with unresolved D. The CDR3 is 14 amino acids. Germline CDR1 and CDR2: MGHDK and SYGVNS. Trimming removed 3 bases at V and 1 base at J, with 8 bases between. CDR3 sequence reads: CASSDYGGTDTQYF. The CDR3 DNA reads TGTGCCAGCAGTGATTATGGCGGCACAGATACGCAGTATTTT.

This clone was recorded once. This rearrangement joins TRBV5-4 to TRBJ1-1; D is undetermined. Germline CDR1 is SGHNT and CDR2 is YYREEE (reference sequence). CDR3 length: 15 residues. Trimming removed 1 base from V and 2 bases from J, with 12 bases in between. The DNA for the CDR3 is TGTGCCAGCAGCTTGCGGCAGCTGAAAAACACTGAAGCTTTCTTT. Residues: CASSLRQLKNTEAFF.

This clone was detected only a few times. The genes are TRBV7-8 and TRBJ1-5; D ambiguous. Trimming shortened V by 4 bases and J by 6 bases, and 19 bases separated the two germline ends. The length of the CDR3 is 16 residues. Germline CDR1 reads SGHVS; CDR2 reads FQNEAQ. Here the CDR3 reads CASSSRKGLAGQPQHF. The DNA of the CDR3 is TGTGCCAGCAGCTCTAGGAAAGGGTTGGCCGGTCAGCCCCAGCATTTT.

In regard to this clone: Because the CDR3 is missing its conserved closing phenylalanine or tryptophan, this is likely a read error. The DNA is left out, because the CDR3 cannot be placed on it with certainty; the CDR3 is given as TCRdb lists it. This sequence joins TRBV2 and TRBJ1-1. Germline CDR1 is SNHLY and CDR2 is FYNNEI. The CDR3 comprises 14 residues, both ends counted. CDR3 residues: CASSEGDMGNQYWG.

The V gene is TRBV7-2, the J gene TRBJ2-1; 8 bases map to TRBD2. The V gene's germline CDR1 is SGHTA and CDR2 FQGNSA. CDR3 length: 16 amino acids. Trimming removed 4 bases from V and 0 bases from J; junction bases left unmatched: 5. Here the CDR3 DNA reads TGTGCCAGCAGCTCTCCTCGGGGGGGCTCCTACAATGAGCAGTTCTTC. Translation: CASSSPRGGSYNEQFF.

The rearrangement links TRBV2 to TRBJ2-7, with TRBD1 matching over 8 bases. The CDR3 covers 15 residues. The ends lost 6 bases at V and 1 base at J; junction bases unmatched: 8. From germline, CDR1 is SNHLY and CDR2 FYNNEI. The CDR3 nucleotides are TGTGCCAGCAGCTCGACAGGGGCCCTTTCCTACGAGCAGTACTTC. Residues: CASSSTGALSYEQYF.

The chain is built from TRBV15 and TRBJ2-5, with D maybe TRBD2 (6 bases). CDR3 length: 13 amino acids. Germline V gene data show CDR1 as LNHNV and CDR2 as YYDKDF (reference sequence). Trimming shortened V by 1 base and J by 5 bases, and 8 bases separated the two germline ends. CDR3 sequence: CATSRAGDETQYF. For the CDR3, the DNA is TGTGCCACCAGCAGAGCGGGGGACGAGACCCAGTACTTC.

The chain joins TRBV27 to TRBJ2-7, with 8 nucleotides matching TRBD1. CDR3 length: 13 residues. After removal of 10 bases from V and 3 bases from J, the junction contained 8 bases not matched to a gene. CDR1 and CDR2 from the germline V gene are MNHEY and SMNVEV (reference sequence). CDR3 coding DNA: TGTGCCACTCAATCAGGGGGCCGCTACGAGCAGTACTTC. It codes for CATQSGGRYEQYF.

The gene calls are TRBV28 and TRBJ2-7; 9 nucleotides agree with TRBD2. Germline trimming cut 6 bases from V and 0 bases from J; bases unmatched to any gene: 6. The CDR3 covers 15 residues. In germline, CDR1 is MDHEN, CDR2 SYDVKM. CDR3 bases: TGTGCCAGCAGGGGCGGGGGGGCGAACTCCTACGAGCAGTACTTC. Translating it yields CASRGGGANSYEQYF.

The rearrangement links TRBV4-1 to TRBJ1-5; no reliable D call. There are 13 residues in the CDR3. Germline lookup yields CDR1 MGHRA and CDR2 YSYEKL. V was pared by 0 bases and J by 4 bases, with 4 bases between. CDR3 nucleotides: TGCGCCAGCAGCCAAGATAAAAATCAGCCCCAGCATTTT. It translates to CASSQDKNQPQHF.

In DNA, the CDR3 is TGTGCCAGCAGCCGGGGGGACCTGTACAATGAGCAGTTCTTC. This encodes CASSRGDLYNEQFF. The gene calls are TRBV28 and TRBJ2-1, with TRBD2 identical over 7 bases. J was trimmed by 4 bases and V by 6 bases; bases with no gene match: 6. The CDR3 runs to 14 residues. CDR1 is MDHEN and CDR2 is SYDVKM in the germline V gene.

V gene TRBV7-8 combines with J gene TRBJ1-3; D gene unclear. CDR3 size: 15 residues. CDR1 SGHVS and CDR2 FQNEAQ come from the germline V gene. V shed 3 bases and J shed 0 bases, with 9 bases lying between them. This CDR3 reads CASSLTLRSGNTIYF. The CDR3 nucleotides are TGTGCCAGCAGCTTGACTCTACGCTCTGGAAACACCATATATTTT.

The chain employs TRBV25-1 and TRBJ2-1; 9 nucleotides match TRBD1. V was clipped by 6 bases and J by 4 bases; unmatched bases: 10. The CDR3 length is 16 residues. CDR1 is MGHDK, CDR2 SYGVNS, per germline. The CDR3 nucleotides read TGTGCCAGCAGCGCGCCGGGACAGGGTTTTTACAATGAGCAGTTCTTC. It yields the protein CASSAPGQGFYNEQFF.